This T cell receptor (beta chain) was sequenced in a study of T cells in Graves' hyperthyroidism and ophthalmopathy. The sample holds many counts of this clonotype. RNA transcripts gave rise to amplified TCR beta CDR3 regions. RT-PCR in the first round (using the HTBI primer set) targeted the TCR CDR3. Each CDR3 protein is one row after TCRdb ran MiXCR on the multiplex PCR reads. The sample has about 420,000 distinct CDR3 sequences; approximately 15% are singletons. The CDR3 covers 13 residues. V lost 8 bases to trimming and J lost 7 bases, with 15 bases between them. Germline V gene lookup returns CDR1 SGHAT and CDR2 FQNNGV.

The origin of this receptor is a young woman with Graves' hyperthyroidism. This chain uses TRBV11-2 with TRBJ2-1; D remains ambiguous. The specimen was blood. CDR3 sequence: CASAPTSRNEQFF. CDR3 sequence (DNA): TGTGCCAGCGCCCCAACATCTAGGAATGAGCAGTTCTTC.